The 32 T cell receptor beta chains presented below share a single source sample, sequenced in a study of cytomegalovirus exposure and HLA in healthy donors. Primers: 60 Vbeta forward and 13 Jbeta reverse. Produced via immunoSEQ multiplex PCR; TCRdb's table is partial and in-frame only. This table holds around 120,000 clones, roughly four fifths found once. Source material: PBMCs. These receptors were obtained from a boy aged 2-15 years in good health and CMV-seronegative.

This chain joins TRBV6-1 and TRBJ1-1; possible D gene TRBD1, 5 bases. Per germline, CDR1 MNHNS and CDR2 SASEGT. The V end was cut by 6 bases, the J end by 2 bases, with 13 bases between. The CDR3 consists of 14 residues. The CDR3 DNA is TGTGCCAGCAGCGCCACCAGGGCAAACACTGAAGCTTTCTTT. It codes for CASSATRANTEAFF.

The genes are TRBV6-5 and TRBJ1-5; TRBD1 agrees at 7 bases. The junction had 11 bases not matched to a gene; V was cut back by 5 bases and J by 7 bases. Looked up from germline, CDR1 is MNHEY and CDR2 is SVGAGI. CDR3 length equals 15 residues. CDR3 sequence (DNA): TGTGCCAGCAGTGGGTCAGGGGGGTGGGGACAGCCCCAGCATTTT. Its protein is CASSGSGGWGQPQHF.

This chain links TRBV4-3 with TRBJ2-7, with D possibly being TRBD1 (5 bases). This CDR3 is built from 16 residues. Trimming stripped 0 bases from V and 4 bases from J, with 16 bases between. CDR1 LGHNA and CDR2 YSLEER come from the germline V gene. The chain's CDR3 is CASSQDSRDSYYEQYF. In DNA, the CDR3 is TGCGCCAGCAGCCAAGATAGTCGAGACAGCTATTACGAGCAGTACTTC.

The rearrangement links TRBV9 to TRBJ1-2, with D possibly matching TRBD1 (6 bases). The CDR3 consists of 18 residues. V lost 4 bases to trimming and J lost 2 bases, with 24 bases between them. CDR1 is SGDLS and CDR2 is YYNGEE in the germline V gene. The CDR3 reads CASSPHPGQQDSNYGYTF. CDR3 nucleotide sequence: TGTGCCAGCAGCCCCCATCCGGGACAACAAGACTCCAACTATGGCTACACCTTC.

J is TRBJ1-1 and V is TRBV4-1; D call uncertain. The CDR3 runs to 15 residues. The germline V gene has CDR1 MGHRA and CDR2 YSYEKL. V was trimmed by 1 base and J by 9 bases, leaving 18 bases between them. In DNA form, the CDR3 reads TGCGCCAGCAGCCAAGCAGGAACAATGGGAGGTAAAGCTTTCTTT. Its translation is CASSQAGTMGGKAFF.

J is TRBJ2-2 and V is TRBV7-6; the match to TRBD2 covers 8 bases. Trimming cost V 6 bases and J 6 bases; bases outside gene matches: 6. This CDR3 has 14 residues. Germline CDR1 is SGHVS and CDR2 is FNYEAQ. The CDR3 DNA reads TGTGCCAGCAGTTCTTATAGCGGGGCCGGGGAGCTGTTTTTT. Its protein is CASSSYSGAGELFF.

The chain is built from TRBV6-1 and TRBJ1-1; no reliable D call. V lost 3 bases to trimming and J lost 5 bases, with 16 bases between them. The CDR3 contains 15 residues. From germline, CDR1 is MNHNS and CDR2 SASEGT. The CDR3 DNA reads as TGTGCCAGCAGTGAGGAGGACGGAGGTGGAACTGAAGCTTTCTTT. It translates to CASSEEDGGGTEAFF.

The V call is TRBV6-4, the J call TRBJ1-2; TRBD1 matches 9 bases. The CDR3 loop spans 15 amino acids. CDR1 and CDR2 from the germline V gene are MRHNA and SNTAGT. V shed 0 bases, J shed 6 bases, and the junction held 5 bases outside the gene matches. DNA of the CDR3: TGTGCCAGCAGTGACTCGGTCACAGGGGGCAATGGCTACACCTTC. Translating it yields CASSDSVTGGNGYTF.

This sequence joins TRBV4-2 and TRBJ1-4; D call uncertain. The V and J ends lost 5 bases and 7 bases respectively, with 17 bases between them. This CDR3 has 15 amino acids. The V gene's germline CDR1 is LGHNA and CDR2 YNFKEQ. The DNA of the CDR3 is TGTGCCAGCAGCTTGAGGAACACGCTTCTTGAAAAACTGTTTTTT. It yields the protein CASSLRNTLLEKLFF.

The genes are TRBV11-2 and TRBJ1-2; the D gene is possibly TRBD1 (6 bases). This CDR3 spans 15 amino acids. Germline V gives CDR1 SGHAT, CDR2 FQNNGV. The V end was cut by 4 bases, the J end by 8 bases, with 20 bases between. As DNA, the CDR3 is TGTGCCAGCAGCTCACAACAGGGTAGATGGGTAGGCTACACCTTC. It codes for CASSSQQGRWVGYTF.

The chain links TRBV7-3 to TRBJ2-3; 9 bases are a match to TRBD1. This CDR3 is built from 15 residues. With 4 bases clipped from V and 3 bases from J, the junction kept 5 bases outside the gene matches. CDR1 is SGHTA, CDR2 FQGTGA, per germline. The DNA for the CDR3 is TGTGCCAGCAGCTCGACAGGGGGTATGACAGATACGCAGTATTTT. Protein: CASSSTGGMTDTQYF. Complete variable domain (other parts from reference TRBV7-3 and TRBJ2-3): GAGVSQTPSNKVTEKGKYVELRCDPISGHTALYWYRQSLGQGPEFLIYFQGTGAADDSGLPNDRFFAVRPEGSVSTLKIQRTERGDSAVYLCASSSTGGMTDTQYFGPGTRLTVL.

The chain is built from TRBV5-4 and TRBJ1-1; D gene ambiguous. With 3 bases removed from V and 1 base from J, the gap between germline ends came to 13 bases. The CDR3 length is 15 residues. Per the germline V gene, CDR1 is SGHNT and CDR2 is YYREEE (reference sequence). The CDR3 sequence is CASSSAPAGNTEAFF. In DNA, the CDR3 is TGTGCCAGCAGCTCGGCCCCCGCAGGGAACACTGAAGCTTTCTTT.

This clone was counted only a few times. This chain joins TRBV7-3 and TRBJ1-5; the match to TRBD1 covers 7 bases. The V segment lost 6 bases and the J segment 6 bases; nucleotides outside the gene matches: 8. Germline V gene sequence: CDR1 SGHTA, CDR2 FQGTGA. The CDR3 consists of 14 residues. The DNA of the CDR3 is TGTGCCAGCAGTTTTACAGGGGAGAGTCAGCCCCAGCATTTT. Translated: CASSFTGESQPQHF. Full variable domain (missing parts from reference TRBV7-3 and TRBJ1-5): GAGVSQTPSNKVTEKGKYVELRCDPISGHTALYWYRQSLGQGPEFLIYFQGTGAADDSGLPNDRFFAVRPEGSVSTLKIQRTERGDSAVYLCASSFTGESQPQHFGDGTRLSIL.

The V call is TRBV21-1, the J call TRBJ2-7; no check of the table's D call, TRBD1, against the DNA was made. TRBV21-1 is noted as a pseudogene. The CDR3 has 14 amino acids. The CDR3 reads CASSDIWTGEDSYV. CDR3 in DNA: TGTGCCAGCAGCGACATTTGGACAGGAGAAGACTCGTACGTC.

This rearrangement joins TRBV4-1 to TRBJ2-2; 12 bases are shared with TRBD2. CDR1 and CDR2 (germline): MGHRA, YSYEKL. This CDR3 comprises 17 residues. Trimming took 2 bases from V and 8 from J; bases not matched to a gene: 9. CDR3 coding DNA: TGCGCCAGCAGCCAACCCACTAGCGGGAGGCTAAGGGGGGAGCTGTTTTTT. Translated: CASSQPTSGRLRGELFF.

The table lists this clone with a few counts. This chain joins TRBV27 and TRBJ1-5; D possibly corresponds to TRBD1 (5 bases). From germline, CDR1 is MNHEY and CDR2 SMNVEV (reference sequence). V was pared by 5 bases and J by 0 bases, with 14 bases between. The length of the CDR3 is 16 residues. The CDR3 reads CASSPGGGFSNQPQHF. DNA for the CDR3: TGTGCCAGCAGTCCTGGGGGGGGTTTTAGCAATCAGCCCCAGCATTTT.

V is TRBV4-1 and J is TRBJ2-1; possibly TRBD2 for D (6 bases). There are 14 residues in the CDR3. CDR1 and CDR2 from the germline V gene are MGHRA and YSYEKL. V lost 10 bases and J lost 3, with 16 bases in between. This CDR3 reads CATKPGTHYNEQFF. The CDR3 DNA sequence: TGCGCCACCAAACCCGGGACTCACTACAATGAGCAGTTCTTC.

V and J are TRBV7-3 and TRBJ1-1; 7 bases line up with TRBD1. The V gene's germline CDR1 is SGHTA and CDR2 FQGTGA. Trimming at V came to 2 bases and at J to 6 bases, leaving 6 bases not matched to a gene. The CDR3 is 14 residues long. The CDR3 nucleotides read TGTGCCAGCAGCTTAGGTCTAGGACAGGCTGAAGCTTTCTTT. Protein sequence: CASSLGLGQAEAFF. The full variable domain, rest sourced from reference TRBV7-3 and TRBJ1-1, is GAGVSQTPSNKVTEKGKYVELRCDPISGHTALYWYRQSLGQGPEFLIYFQGTGAADDSGLPNDRFFAVRPEGSVSTLKIQRTERGDSAVYLCASSLGLGQAEAFFGQGTRLTVV.

The gene calls are TRBV11-2 and TRBJ2-7; possible D gene TRBD1, 6 bases. V lost 6 bases and J 9 bases, leaving 12 bases between the germline ends. The CDR3 consists of 11 residues. CDR1 is SGHAT, CDR2 FQNNGV, per germline. CDR3 region: CASRQGLGQYF. Here the CDR3 DNA reads TGTGCCAGCAGACAGGGTTTGGGGCAGTACTTC. The variable domain in full, completed from reference TRBV11-2 and TRBJ2-7, reads EAGVAQSPRYKIIEKRQSVAFWCNPISGHATLYWYQQILGQGPKLLIQFQNNGVVDDSQLPKDRFSAERLKGVDSTLKIQPAKLEDSAVYLCASRQGLGQYFGPGTRLTVT.

This clone has only a few counts. The chain carries TRBV15 and TRBJ1-4; TRBD1 is a possible D gene (5 bases). Per the germline V gene, CDR1 is LNHNV and CDR2 is YYDKDF (reference sequence). V was trimmed by 5 bases and J by 5 bases, leaving 15 bases between them. The CDR3 spans 15 residues. CDR3 amino acids: CATSLFRAVNEKLFF. In DNA form, the CDR3 reads TGTGCCACCAGCCTGTTCAGGGCCGTCAATGAAAAACTGTTTTTT.

The CDR3 nucleotides are TGTGCCAGCAGCTTAGCTGCTACGGGGGGCTGGGACTATGGCTACACCTTC. It yields the protein CASSLAATGGWDYGYTF. This rearrangement joins TRBV7-9 to TRBJ1-2; tentative D call: TRBD1 (6 bases). The CDR3 covers 17 residues. The V and J ends lost 0 bases and 3 bases respectively, with 17 bases between them. Germline-derived CDR1 and CDR2 are SEHNR and FQNEAQ (reference sequence). Filled out from reference TRBV7-9 and TRBJ1-2, the complete variable domain reads DTGVSQNPRHKITKRGQNVTFRCDPISEHNRLYWYRQTLGQGPEFLTYFQNEAQLEKSRLLSDRFSAERPKGSFSTLEIQRTEQGDSAMYLCASSLAATGGWDYGYTFGSGTRLTVV.

The rearrangement links TRBV6-1 to TRBJ1-6; 7 nucleotides line up with TRBD1. In germline, CDR1 is MNHNS, CDR2 SASEGT. Germline trimming cut 5 bases from V and 7 bases from J; bases unmatched to any gene: 5. There are 14 residues in the CDR3. CDR3 bases: TGTGCCAGCAGTAGACCAGGGGGGAATTCACCCCTCCACTTT. Translated, it gives CASSRPGGNSPLHF.

V and J are TRBV7-8 and TRBJ2-7, with TRBD1 as a possible D gene (5 bases). V was trimmed by 4 bases and J by 6 bases, leaving 13 bases between them. CDR3 length: 13 amino acids. Germline values: CDR1 SGHVS, CDR2 FQNEAQ. The CDR3 DNA follows: TGTGCCAGCAGCTCGGGCAGGGTGGGCGAGCAGTACGTC. Protein sequence: CASSSGRVGEQYV.

In its sample, this clone was seen once. V usage is TRBV5-8 and J usage is TRBJ2-1; the match to TRBD1 covers 11 bases. The length of the CDR3 is 15 residues. Germline V gene data show CDR1 as SGHTS and CDR2 as YDEGEE. V shed 1 base and J 7 bases; nucleotides not matched to a gene: 4. CDR3 region: CASSLRDRGRNEQFF. For the CDR3, the DNA is TGTGCCAGCAGCTTGAGGGACAGGGGGAGAAATGAGCAGTTCTTC.

V usage is TRBV5-1 and J usage is TRBJ2-3; 8 nucleotides line up with TRBD1. This CDR3 region has 18 residues. With 3 bases clipped from V and 0 bases from J, the junction kept 12 bases outside the gene matches. Germline assignment: CDR1 SGHRS and CDR2 YFSETQ. The CDR3 spells CASSSEGQGLLSTDTQYF. CDR3 nucleotides: TGCGCCAGCAGCTCGGAAGGACAGGGCCTCCTTAGCACAGATACGCAGTATTTT.

In its sample, this clone was seen a few times. This chain uses TRBV5-8 with TRBJ1-6, with 7 bases identical to TRBD1. With V trimmed by 4 bases and J by 6 bases, 10 bases remained unmatched. Germline-derived CDR1 and CDR2 are SGHTS and YDEGEE. The CDR3 spans 16 residues. The DNA of the CDR3 is TGTGCCAGCAGCCCCGGACAGGAGGGGTTTAATTCACCCCTCCACTTT. It codes for CASSPGQEGFNSPLHF.

The chain uses TRBV10-3 and TRBJ1-2; a weak D match, TRBD1 (5 bases). Germline assignment: CDR1 ENHRY and CDR2 SYGVKD. The CDR3 consists of 16 residues. The V and J ends lost 7 bases and 1 base respectively, with 19 bases between them. The CDR3 loop is CAIKLGEWGDNYGYTF. CDR3 nucleotide sequence: TGTGCCATCAAGCTCGGGGAGTGGGGGGATAACTATGGCTACACCTTC.

DNA of the CDR3: TGTGCCAGCAGCGTCGGACAGGGATTATATGGCTACACCTTC. Its translation: CASSVGQGLYGYTF. J is TRBJ1-2 and V is TRBV9; 8 nucleotides match TRBD1. Germline V CDR1 and CDR2: SGDLS, YYNGEE. The V gene end was trimmed by 2 bases and the J gene end by 5 bases; junction bases not matched to a gene: 5. This CDR3 is 14 amino acids long.

This clone was detected only a few times. V and J are TRBV5-1 and TRBJ2-3; 10 nucleotides line up with TRBD2. The CDR3 has 15 residues. Trimming took 3 bases from V and 4 from J; bases not matched to a gene: 5. The germline V gene has CDR1 SGHRS and CDR2 YFSETQ. DNA of the CDR3: TGCGCCAGCAGCTCGACTAGCGGGTCCTCAGATACGCAGTATTTT. This codes for CASSSTSGSSDTQYF.

The chain couples TRBV19 to TRBJ1-5; 11 bases align to TRBD1. The CDR3 sequence is 16 residues long. Germline trimming cut 3 bases from V and 4 bases from J; bases unmatched to any gene: 5. Germline assignment: CDR1 LNHDA and CDR2 SQIVND (reference sequence). The DNA for the CDR3 is TGTGCCAGTAGTATTTCCGGGACAGGGGGGAATCAGCCCCAGCATTTT. This encodes CASSISGTGGNQPQHF.

V gene TRBV11-2 combines with J gene TRBJ2-7, with D perhaps TRBD1 (5 bases). The germline V gene has CDR1 SGHAT and CDR2 FQNNGV. The CDR3 runs to 14 residues. Deletions cut 3 bases from V and 3 bases from J, with 12 bases between. CDR3 in amino acids: CASSFDRSFYEQYF. DNA of the CDR3: TGTGCCAGCAGCTTCGACAGATCCTTCTACGAGCAGTACTTC.

For this clone: A read error may account for a junction end that differs from germline. The chain has TRBV7-9 and TRBJ2-3, with TRBD2 matching over 12 bases. The CDR3 runs to 17 residues. The germline CDR1 and CDR2 sequences are SEHNR and FQNEAQ (reference sequence). CDR3 coding DNA: TGTTCCAGCAGCTTATTGACTAGCGGGAGTGGCACAGATACGCAGTATTTT. Amino acid sequence: CSSSLLTSGSGTDTQYF.